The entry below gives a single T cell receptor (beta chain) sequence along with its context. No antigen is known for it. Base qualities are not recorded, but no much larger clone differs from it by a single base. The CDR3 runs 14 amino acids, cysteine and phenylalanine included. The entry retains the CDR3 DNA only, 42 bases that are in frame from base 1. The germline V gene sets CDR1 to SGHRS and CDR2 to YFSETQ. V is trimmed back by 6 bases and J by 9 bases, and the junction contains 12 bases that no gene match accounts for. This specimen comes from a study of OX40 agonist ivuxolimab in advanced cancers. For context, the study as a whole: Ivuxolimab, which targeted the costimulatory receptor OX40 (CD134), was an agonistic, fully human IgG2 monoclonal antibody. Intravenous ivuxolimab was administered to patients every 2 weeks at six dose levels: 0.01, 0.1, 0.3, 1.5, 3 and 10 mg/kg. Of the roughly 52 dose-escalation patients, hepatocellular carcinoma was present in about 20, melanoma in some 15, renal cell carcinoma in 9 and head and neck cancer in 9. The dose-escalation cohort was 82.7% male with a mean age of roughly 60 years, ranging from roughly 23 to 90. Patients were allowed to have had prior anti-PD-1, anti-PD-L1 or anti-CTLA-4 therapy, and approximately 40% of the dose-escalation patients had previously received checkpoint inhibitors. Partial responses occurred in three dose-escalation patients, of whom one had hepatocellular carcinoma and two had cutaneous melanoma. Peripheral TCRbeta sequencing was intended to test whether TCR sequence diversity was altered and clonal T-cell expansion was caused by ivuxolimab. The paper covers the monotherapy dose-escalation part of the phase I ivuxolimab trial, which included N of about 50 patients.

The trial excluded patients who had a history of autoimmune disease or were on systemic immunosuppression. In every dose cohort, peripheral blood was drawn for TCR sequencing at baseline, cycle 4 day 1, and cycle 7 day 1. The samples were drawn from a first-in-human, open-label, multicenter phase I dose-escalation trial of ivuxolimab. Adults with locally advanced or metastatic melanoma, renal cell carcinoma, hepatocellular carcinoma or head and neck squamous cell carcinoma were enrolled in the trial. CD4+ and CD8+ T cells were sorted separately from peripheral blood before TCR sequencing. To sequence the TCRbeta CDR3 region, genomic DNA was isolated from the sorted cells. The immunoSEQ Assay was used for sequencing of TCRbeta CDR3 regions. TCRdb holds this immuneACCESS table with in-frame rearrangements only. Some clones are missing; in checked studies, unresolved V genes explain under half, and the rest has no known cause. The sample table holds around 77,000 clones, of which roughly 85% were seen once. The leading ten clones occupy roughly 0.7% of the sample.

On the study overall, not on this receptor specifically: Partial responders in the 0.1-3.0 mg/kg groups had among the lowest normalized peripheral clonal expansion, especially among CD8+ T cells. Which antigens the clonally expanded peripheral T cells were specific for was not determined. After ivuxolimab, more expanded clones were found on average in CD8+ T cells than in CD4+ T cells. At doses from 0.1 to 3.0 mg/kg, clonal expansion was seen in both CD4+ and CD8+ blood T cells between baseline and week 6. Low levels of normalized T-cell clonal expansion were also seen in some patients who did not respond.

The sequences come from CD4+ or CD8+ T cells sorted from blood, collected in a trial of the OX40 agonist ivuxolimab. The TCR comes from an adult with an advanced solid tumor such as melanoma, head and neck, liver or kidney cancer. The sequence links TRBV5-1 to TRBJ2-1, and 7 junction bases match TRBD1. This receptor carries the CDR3 CASTLRQGSVEQFF. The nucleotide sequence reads TGCGCCAGCACACTGCGACAGGGTTCCGTTGAGCAGTTCTTC. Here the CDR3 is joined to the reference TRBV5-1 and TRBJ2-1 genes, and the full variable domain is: KAGVTQTPRYLIKTRGQQVTLSCSPISGHRSVSWYQQTPGQGLQFLFEYFSETQRNKGNFPGRFSGRQFSNSRSEMNVSTLELGDSALYLCASTLRQGSVEQFFGPGTRLTVL.